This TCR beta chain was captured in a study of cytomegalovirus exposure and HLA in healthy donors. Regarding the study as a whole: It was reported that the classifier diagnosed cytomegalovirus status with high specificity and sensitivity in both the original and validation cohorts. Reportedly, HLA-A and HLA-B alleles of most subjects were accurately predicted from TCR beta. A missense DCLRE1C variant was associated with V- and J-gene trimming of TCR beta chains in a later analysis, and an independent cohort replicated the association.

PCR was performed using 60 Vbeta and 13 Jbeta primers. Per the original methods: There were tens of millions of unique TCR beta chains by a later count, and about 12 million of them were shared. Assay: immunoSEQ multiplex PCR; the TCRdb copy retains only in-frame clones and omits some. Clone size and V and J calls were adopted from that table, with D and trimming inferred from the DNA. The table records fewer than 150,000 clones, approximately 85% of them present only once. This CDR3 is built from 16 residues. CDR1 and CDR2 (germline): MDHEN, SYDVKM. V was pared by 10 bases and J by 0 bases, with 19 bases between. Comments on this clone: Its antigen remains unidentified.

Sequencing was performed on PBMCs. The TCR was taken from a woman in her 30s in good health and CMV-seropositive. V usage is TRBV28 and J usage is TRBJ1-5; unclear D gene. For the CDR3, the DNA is TGTGCCATTTCAAACATTGAACAGTATAGCAATCAGCCCCAGCATTTT. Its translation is CAISNIEQYSNQPQHF.